The 4 T cell receptor beta chains presented below share a single source sample, sequenced in a study of quantifying T cell responses using KT2 cells. Across the whole study: cDNA was made from DNase-treated RNA using alpha and beta constant primers.

Each cDNA got a UMI-containing oligo ligated at its 3' end. First-round PCR used three to five cycles and beta primers RC1.1 and RC1.2 covering TRBC1 and TRBC2. TCRdb used MiXCR to reprocess the UMI-ligation and nested PCR reads, holding one entry per CDR3 protein. The repertoire includes approximately 54,000 distinct CDR3 sequences, more than 9% of them detected once, and about 9.4% sits in the top ten. What was sequenced was PBMCs spiked with cells of the T cell clone KT2. These receptors were taken from a human donor.

The gene calls are TRBV7-8 and TRBJ1-6, with 8 positions matching TRBD1. Germline trimming cut 7 bases from V and 7 bases from J; bases unmatched to any gene: 12. The length of the CDR3 is 16 residues. Per germline, CDR1 SGHVS and CDR2 FQNEAQ. For the CDR3, the DNA is TGTGCCAGCACCCGTGACAGGGGTGGGATCAATTCACCCCTCCACTTT. Its translation: CASTRDRGGINSPLHF.

The gene calls are TRBV12-3 or TRBV12-4 and TRBJ1-2; the match to TRBD1 covers 8 bases. The CDR3 sequence is 12 residues long. V shed 3 bases and J 8 bases; nucleotides not matched to a gene: 2. CDR3 in DNA: TGTGCCAGCAGTTTGGCAGGGGGCGGCTACACCTTC. As protein: CASSLAGGGYTF.

This clonotype was seen a handful of times. This chain connects TRBV6-5 to TRBJ2-1; 11 bases match TRBD1. CDR3 length: 15 residues. The germline V gene encodes CDR1 MNHEY and CDR2 SVGAGI. The V gene end was trimmed by 6 bases and the J gene end by 6 bases; junction bases not matched to a gene: 7. In DNA, the CDR3 is TGTGCCAGCAGCGCGGACAGGGGGCAATCCAATGAGCAGTTCTTC. Protein product: CASSADRGQSNEQFF.

The J gene is TRBJ1-5, the V gene TRBV7-8; weak D call: TRBD1 (6 bases). The germline V gene encodes CDR1 SGHVS and CDR2 FQNEAQ. The CDR3 totals 17 residues. With 5 bases removed from V and 2 bases from J, the gap between germline ends came to 19 bases. For the CDR3, the DNA is TGTGCCAGCAGCCCACCCCGGGGGGGGCTGGGCAATCAGCCCCAGCATTTT. As protein: CASSPPRGGLGNQPQHF.